One and the same sample provided the 16 T cell receptor beta chains below, sequenced in a study of blood T cells in healthy people across ages. Alongside a J-beta primer mix, a sample-barcoded 5' primer served in a second PCR lasting about 7 to 12 cycles. MiXCR, run by TCRdb on the 5' RACE reads, gives a single entry per CDR3 protein. The sample records about a million distinct CDR3 sequences, 35% to 45% being singletons. Sequenced material: blood. The receptors come from a man between 18 and 35 years old in good health.

The chain recombines TRBV5-5 with TRBJ1-5, with TRBD1 matching 7 bases. Germline CDR1 SGHKS, CDR2 YYEKEE (reference sequence). V gave up 2 bases and J gave up 6 bases; unmatched junction bases: 5. The CDR3 is made up of 14 amino acids. In DNA form, the CDR3 reads TGTGCCAGCAGCTTTGACAGGGTCAGTCAGCCCCAGCATTTT. It is translated as CASSFDRVSQPQHF.

The chain carries TRBV6-1 and TRBJ2-1; a weak D match, TRBD1 (7 bases). V was shortened by 7 bases and J by 8 bases, with 15 bases between the two germline ends. Germline V gives CDR1 MNHNS, CDR2 SASEGT. CDR3 length: 13 residues. The CDR3 DNA reads as TGTGCCAGCAACCAAGGGGGGACAGATGAGCAGTTCTTC. Encoded protein: CASNQGGTDEQFF.

This chain joins TRBV5-4 and TRBJ2-5; maybe TRBD2 (6 bases). The germline gives CDR1 SGHNT, CDR2 YYREEE (reference sequence). The CDR3 consists of 14 residues. V lost 3 bases and J lost 5, with 14 bases in between. In DNA form, the CDR3 reads TGTGCCAGCAGCTACGGGAGCGAGAAGGAGACCCAGTACTTC. Residues: CASSYGSEKETQYF.

There are a few counts of this clonotype. This sequence joins TRBV30 and TRBJ1-2, with TRBD1 matching over 8 bases. CDR1 is GTSNPN, CDR2 SVGIG, per germline (reference sequence). The V segment lost 3 bases and the J segment 6 bases; nucleotides outside the gene matches: 9. The CDR3 covers 14 residues. The CDR3 DNA reads as TGTGCCTGGAGCGCGGACAGGGTAGTCCATGGCTACACCTTC. It specifies CAWSADRVVHGYTF.

This clonotype has only a few counts. The rearrangement joins TRBV20-1 to TRBJ2-7, with TRBD2 matching over 8 bases. The V gene end was trimmed by 3 bases and the J gene end by 11 bases; junction bases not matched to a gene: 6. The CDR3 has 11 amino acids. The germline V gene encodes CDR1 DFQATT and CDR2 SNEGSKA (reference sequence). The CDR3 loop is CSARGATSEYF. DNA for the CDR3: TGCAGTGCTAGGGGTGCGACTAGCGAGTACTTC.

The chain recombines TRBV15 with TRBJ2-7; possibly TRBD1 or TRBD2 for D (5 bases each). The germline V gene encodes CDR1 LNHNV and CDR2 YYDKDF (reference sequence). The CDR3 contains 15 residues. Trimming took off 0 bases at V and 4 bases at J, with 13 bases between the two ends. The CDR3 DNA sequence: TGTGCCACCAGCAGAGATTTGCAGGGAGCTTACGAGCAGTACTTC. Translated: CATSRDLQGAYEQYF.

This clonotype was counted a single time. The chain joins TRBV12-5 to TRBJ2-7, with 7 bases that match TRBD2. CDR1 and CDR2 (germline): LGHNT, FRNRAP. This CDR3 has 14 amino acids. With 3 bases clipped from V and 4 bases from J, the junction kept 6 bases outside the gene matches. CDR3 amino acids: CASGFGGGSYEQYF. In DNA form, the CDR3 reads TGTGCTAGTGGTTTCGGCGGGGGTTCTTACGAGCAGTACTTC.

This clonotype was detected a few times. The chain has TRBV6-6 and TRBJ2-1; TRBD1 agrees at 9 bases. V was pared by 6 bases and J by 6 bases, with 6 bases of the junction left unmatched. The CDR3 is 14 residues long. CDR1 is MNHNY and CDR2 is SVGAGI in the germline V gene (reference sequence). CDR3 sequence: CASRTTGGSNEQFF. The CDR3 DNA is TGTGCCAGCAGGACGACAGGGGGTTCCAATGAGCAGTTCTTC.

This clonotype was seen more than once but under ten times. With a much larger clone just one base away, this may be a read error. The V gene is TRBV6-6, the J gene TRBJ2-5, with 13 bases lining up with TRBD2. Germline assignment: CDR1 MNHNY and CDR2 SVGAGI (reference sequence). J lost 11 bases, V lost 5 bases, and 11 bases had no gene match. The CDR3 consists of 15 residues. The DNA of the CDR3 is TGTGCCAGCAGTCGGACTAGCGGGGGAGTCTATGAGCAGTACTTC. Translated: CASSRTSGGVYEQYF.

In this sample, this clonotype turned up a few times. This rearrangement joins TRBV7-8 to TRBJ1-1, with D possibly being TRBD1 (6 bases). V was cut by 3 bases and J by 4 bases, with 12 bases left in between. CDR1 is SGHVS and CDR2 is FQNEAQ in the germline V gene. The CDR3 length is 14 residues. CDR3 DNA sequence: TGTGCCAGCAGCTTCCCGGGGGGCGGCACTGAAGCTTTCTTT. This gives the protein CASSFPGGGTEAFF.

This sequence joins TRBV12-5 and TRBJ1-2, with D unresolved. The CDR3 runs to 11 residues. The germline CDR1 and CDR2 sequences are LGHNT and FRNRAP. Deletions cut 2 bases from V and 8 bases from J, with 6 bases between. The CDR3 region has the DNA TGTGCTAGTGGTTTGTCTGGGGGCTACACCTTC. This sequence encodes CASGLSGGYTF.

The chain carries TRBV6-5 and TRBJ1-2, with 7 bases aligning to TRBD1. Germline V CDR1 and CDR2: MNHEY, SVGAGI. V trimming: 5 bases; J trimming: 6 bases; junction bases outside the gene matches: 6. The length of the CDR3 is 13 residues. CDR3 loop: CASSQQGFDGYTF. The DNA for the CDR3 is TGTGCCAGCAGTCAACAGGGGTTCGATGGCTACACCTTC.

This clonotype was observed a few times. The chain carries TRBV6-1 and TRBJ1-2; 7 positions agree with TRBD1. Germline V gene data show CDR1 as MNHNS and CDR2 as SASEGT. V lost 4 bases and J lost 2; bases outside the gene matches: 7. The CDR3 sequence is 15 residues long. The CDR3 protein is CASSASRGGNYGYTF. Here the CDR3 DNA reads TGTGCCAGCAGTGCGTCCAGGGGGGGGAACTATGGCTACACCTTC.

V gene TRBV25-1 combines with J gene TRBJ1-4; the match to TRBD1 covers 11 bases. CDR1 is MGHDK, CDR2 SYGVNS, per germline. Losses at the gene ends were 0 bases for V and 8 bases for J; bases not matched to a gene: 2. CDR3 size: 15 residues. In nucleotides, the CDR3 is TGTGCCAGCAGTGAATACGGACAGGGGGCGGAAAAACTGTTTTTT. This translates into CASSEYGQGAEKLFF.

The chain joins TRBV27 to TRBJ2-5, with D tentatively TRBD1 (6 bases). Germline CDR1 and CDR2: MNHEY and SMNVEV (reference sequence). Trimming cost V 5 bases and J 5 bases, with 15 bases left between them. The CDR3 runs 14 residues. The CDR3 here is CASSHQGPLETQYF. The CDR3 DNA reads as TGTGCCAGCAGTCACCAGGGGCCCCTGGAGACCCAGTACTTC.

The chain uses TRBV10-3 and TRBJ2-1; D perhaps matches TRBD2 (5 bases). V lost 7 bases and J lost 13, with 11 bases in between. The CDR3 runs to 10 residues. From germline, CDR1 is ENHRY and CDR2 SYGVKD. The CDR3 region is CAITGIFQFF. In DNA form, the CDR3 reads TGTGCCATCACCGGGATTTTCCAGTTCTTC.